This is a list of T cell receptor beta chains from one sample in a study of cytomegalovirus exposure and HLA in healthy donors. Using immunoSEQ multiplex PCR, the repertoire was profiled, and TCRdb retains in-frame clones only, with some absent. Of roughly 120,000 clones listed, approximately 76% are singletons. Sequencing was done on a sample of PBMCs. The receptors come from a woman aged 50 to 60 in good health and CMV-seropositive. Both conserved end residues are part of each CDR3. Each record gives: clone size, V gene, CDR3 length, D gene, J gene, CDR3 DNA, CDR3 protein. A D gene is named only where the DNA matches it firmly. Clone sizes are given selectively: once, few, many, or a class where the clone is expanded.

few	TRBV10-3	16	TRBD1	TRBJ2-2	TGTGCCACCTCGGGACAGGGGGCTTCGAACACCGGGGAGCTGTTTTTT	CATSGQGASNTGELFF
.	TRBV7-9	14	.	TRBJ1-4	TGTGCCAGCAGCTTCAGGGGCACTAATGAAAAACTGTTTTTT	CASSFRGTNEKLFF
.	TRBV7-9	15	.	TRBJ2-2	TGTTCCAGCAGCTTCGTGTCAGGGAAGGGCGGGGAGCTGTTTTTT	CSSSFVSGKGGELFF
.	TRBV18	16	.	TRBJ2-2	TGTGCCACCCTCCCTGCAGAGGGCTTTAGCACCGGGGAGCTGTTTTTT	CATLPAEGFSTGELFF
.	TRBV7-2	15	.	TRBJ1-1	TGTGCCAGCAGCGCACAGGTCAGGGGGAACACTGAAGCTTTCTTT	CASSAQVRGNTEAFF
.	TRBV19	14	.	TRBJ1-1	TGTGCCAGTAGTATACTGGGCAGCGGCACTGAAGCTTTCTTT	CASSILGSGTEAFF
.	TRBV9	14	TRBD1	TRBJ1-5	TGTGCCAGCAGCCTAACAGGGGGGCACCAGCCCCAGCATTTT	CASSLTGGHQPQHF
.	TRBV7-3	13	.	TRBJ2-1	TGTGCCAGCAGCTCCCAGGGATACAATGAGCAGTTCTTC	CASSSQGYNEQFF
.	TRBV12-5	14	.	TRBJ1-3	TGTGCTAGTGGTTTGGGAGGGTCTGGAAACACCATATATTTT	CASGLGGSGNTIYF
.	TRBV7-3	21	TRBD2	TRBJ2-1	TGTGCCAGCAGCTTAACGGATAACGGTGGGCTAGCGGGACCGGGATACAATGAGCAGTTCTTC	CASSLTDNGGLAGPGYNEQFF
.	TRBV13	14	TRBD2	TRBJ2-2	TGTGCCAGCAGCTTACCTAGCGGGGGAGGGGAGCTGTTTTTT	CASSLPSGGGELFF
.	TRBV5-4	15	.	TRBJ2-7	TGTGCCAGCAGCTCACCCCCAACGGGGGTCCACGAGCAGTACTTC	CASSSPPTGVHEQYF
few	TRBV6-1	14	TRBD1	TRBJ2-5	TGTGCCAGCAGTTCGTCGACAGGGGAAGAGACCCAGTACTTC	CASSSSTGEETQYF
.	TRBV27	16	TRBD1	TRBJ1-2	TGTGCCAGCAGTTCGTCAAGGGACAGAACGTTCATTGGCTACACCTTC	CASSSSRDRTFIGYTF
once	TRBV9	15	.	TRBJ2-5	TGTGCCAGCAGCGCTCGTCAGGACATACAAGAGACCCAGTACTTC	CASSARQDIQETQYF
.	TRBV7-9	15	TRBD1	TRBJ1-6	TGTGCCAGCAGCTCGGACAGGGGTAATAATTCACCCCTCCACTTT	CASSSDRGNNSPLHF
.	TRBV5-1	14	TRBD2	TRBJ2-5	TGCGCCAGCAGCGCGACTAGCGGGGGGGAGACCCAGTACTTC	CASSATSGGETQYF
.	TRBV6-1	15	TRBD1	TRBJ1-1	TGTGCCAGCAGTTTTACAGGGGTCGTTGACACTGAAGCTTTCTTT	CASSFTGVVDTEAFF
few	TRBV25-1	11	.	TRBJ1-2	TGTGCCAGCAGCAGGGGTTATGGCTACACCTTC	CASSRGYGYTF
.	TRBV7-9	18	TRBD2	TRBJ2-7	TGTGCCAGCAGCTTAGGACTAGCGGATTATTATCGCCCTTACGAGCAGTACTTC	CASSLGLADYYRPYEQYF
.	TRBV5-1	15	TRBD2	TRBJ2-3	TGCGCCAGCAGCTTCGGGCGGGAGGGCCAAGATACGCAGTATTTT	CASSFGREGQDTQYF
.	TRBV6-5	15	.	TRBJ2-6	TGTGCCAGCAGTACCTTGGGGGCTGGGGCCAACGGCCTGACTTTC	CASSTLGAGANGLTF